One sample yielded the 32 T cell receptor beta chains listed below, sequenced in a study of radiotherapy plus CTLA-4 blockade in lung cancer. Repertoires were generated with immunoSEQ multiplex PCR, while TCRdb's copy carries only in-frame clones and drops some. The data contain about 98,000 clones, around 83% of them singletons. The input for sequencing was peripheral blood, taken from a patient treated with radiotherapy plus ipilimumab. The source of these receptors is a human donor with non-small cell lung cancer who had a partial response to radiotherapy plus ipilimumab.

This clone was counted only a few times. The V gene is TRBV9, the J gene TRBJ2-1; 8 bases fit TRBD1. CDR1 SGDLS and CDR2 YYNGEE come from the germline V gene. Trimming removed 2 bases from V and 6 bases from J; junction bases left unmatched: 4. The CDR3 loop spans 14 amino acids. The chain's CDR3 is CASSVPGTGNEQFF. The CDR3 bases are TGTGCCAGCAGCGTGCCCGGGACAGGCAATGAGCAGTTCTTC.

Concerning this clone: A junction end diverges from the germline sequence, so it may reflect a read error. The rearrangement links TRBV7-9 to TRBJ2-5; D call uncertain. The CDR3 totals 12 residues. Germline assignment: CDR1 SEHNR and CDR2 FQNEAQ (reference sequence). The CDR3 coding sequence is TGTGCCAGCAGCACTAACCAGGAGACCCAGTACTTC. Translated: CASSTNQETQYF. Combining the CDR3 with reference TRBV7-9 and TRBJ2-5 gives the whole variable domain DTGVSQNPRHKITKRGQNVTFRCDPISEHNRLYWYRQTLGQGPEFLTYFQNEAQLEKSRLLSDRFSAERPKGSFSTLEIQRTEQGDSAMYLCASSTNQETQYFGPGTRLLVL.

The gene calls are TRBV7-2 and TRBJ2-1, with 7 bases fitting TRBD1. The trim removed 5 bases at V and 5 bases at J, leaving 6 bases unmatched. The CDR3 sequence is 14 residues long. Germline values: CDR1 SGHTA, CDR2 FQGNSA. CDR3 region: CASSPGTVNNEQFF. CDR3 coding DNA: TGTGCCAGCAGCCCCGGGACAGTAAACAATGAGCAGTTCTTC.

This clone has just one count. J is TRBJ2-2 and V is TRBV27; 7 bases are shared with TRBD2. J lost 4 bases, V lost 8 bases, and 16 bases had no gene match. The CDR3 sequence is 17 residues long. Per germline, CDR1 MNHEY and CDR2 SMNVEV (reference sequence). The CDR3 reads CASPTSGGGPVTGELFF. In DNA form, the CDR3 reads TGTGCCAGCCCAACGTCGGGGGGAGGGCCTGTCACCGGGGAGCTGTTTTTT.

This chain links TRBV7-2 with TRBJ2-2, with 7 bases that match TRBD2. V lost 5 bases, J lost 4 bases, and 13 bases stayed unmatched. CDR3 length equals 17 residues. Per germline, CDR1 SGHTA and CDR2 FQGNSA. The CDR3 nucleotides read TGTGCCAGCAGCGCACGGGCAGGGCTAGCGGCCACCGGGGAGCTGTTTTTT. Translation: CASSARAGLAATGELFF.

The genes are TRBV29-1 and TRBJ1-3; D is possibly TRBD1 (5 bases). V gave up 3 bases and J gave up 0 bases, with 9 bases separating them. CDR3 length: 14 residues. In germline, CDR1 is SQVTM, CDR2 ANQGSEA. The CDR3 coding sequence is TGCAGCGTTGATACAGGTACCTCTGGAAACACCATATATTTT. Translated, it gives CSVDTGTSGNTIYF.

The rearrangement joins TRBV7-3 to TRBJ2-2; the match to TRBD1 covers 9 bases. Germline values: CDR1 SGHTA, CDR2 FQGTGA. The CDR3 is 15 residues long. Trimming at V came to 7 bases and at J to 5 bases, leaving 8 bases not matched to a gene. The CDR3 loop is CASTTPGTGTGELFF. For the CDR3, the DNA is TGTGCCAGCACCACTCCCGGGACAGGGACCGGGGAGCTGTTTTTT.

The V call is TRBV7-9, the J call TRBJ2-1; TRBD1 aligns across 10 bases. The CDR3 spans 13 residues. The ends lost 5 bases at V and 10 bases at J; junction bases unmatched: 5. Germline values: CDR1 SEHNR, CDR2 FQNEAQ (reference sequence). DNA for the CDR3: TGTGCCAGCAGCCGGGGACAGGGGAACGAGCAGTTCTTC. Translation gives CASSRGQGNEQFF.

The chain is built from TRBV10-3 and TRBJ1-3; D unresolved. CDR3 length equals 12 residues. CDR1 is ENHRY and CDR2 is SYGVKD in the germline V gene. The V gene lost 4 bases and the J gene lost 7 bases, with 8 bases spanning the gap. CDR3 nucleotide sequence: TGTGCCATCAGTGGTGGAGGCAACACCATATATTTT. Its translation: CAISGGGNTIYF.

The chain carries TRBV7-9 and TRBJ2-7; D possibly corresponds to TRBD1 (7 bases). The CDR3 consists of 18 residues. CDR1 SEHNR and CDR2 FQNEAQ come from the germline V gene (reference sequence). V was pared by 1 base and J by 2 bases, with 21 bases between. DNA of the CDR3: TGTGCCAGCAGCTTAGGGCCATCAGGGGGAGGACTCCCCTACGAGCAGTACTTC. Protein sequence: CASSLGPSGGGLPYEQYF.

This clone was detected only a few times. The chain combines TRBV27 with TRBJ2-1; 13 bases fit TRBD2. The CDR3 consists of 16 residues. The trim removed 7 bases at V and 0 bases at J, leaving 3 bases unmatched. CDR1 and CDR2 from the germline V gene are MNHEY and SMNVEV (reference sequence). The CDR3 is CASILAGGNSYNEQFF. CDR3 DNA: TGTGCCAGCATACTAGCGGGAGGGAACTCCTACAATGAGCAGTTCTTC.

The chain combines TRBV29-1 with TRBJ2-2, with 12 bases fitting TRBD2. The germline V gene encodes CDR1 SQVTM and CDR2 ANQGSEA. CDR3 size: 15 residues. The junction had 4 bases not matched to a gene; V was cut back by 5 bases and J by 3 bases. The CDR3 here is CSVLGLAGHTGELFF. Written as DNA, the CDR3 is TGCAGCGTTCTAGGACTAGCGGGACACACCGGGGAGCTGTTTTTT.

V gene TRBV2 combines with J gene TRBJ1-1, with D tentatively TRBD1 (5 bases). The CDR3 is made up of 12 amino acids. The germline V gene encodes CDR1 SNHLY and CDR2 FYNNEI. V lost 0 bases, J lost 8 bases, and 7 bases lay in between. CDR3 amino acids: CASSEAGGEAFF. The CDR3 DNA sequence: TGTGCCAGCAGTGAAGCGGGGGGGGAAGCTTTCTTT.

The chain combines TRBV9 with TRBJ1-6; D unresolved. Germline values: CDR1 SGDLS, CDR2 YYNGEE. This CDR3 is built from 17 residues. V lost 0 bases, J lost 0 bases, and 10 bases lay in between. For the CDR3, the DNA is TGTGCCAGCAGCGTAGGTCCGTTAGACTCCTATAATTCACCCCTCCACTTT. Protein product: CASSVGPLDSYNSPLHF.

The chain carries TRBV5-1 and TRBJ2-7, with TRBD2 matching over 7 bases. The trim removed 4 bases at V and 0 bases at J, leaving 13 bases unmatched. Germline CDR1 reads SGHRS; CDR2 reads YFSETQ. The CDR3 runs to 17 residues. CDR3 DNA: TGCGCCAGCAGCCCCCATGAGGCTAGCGGTCGCTCCTACGAGCAGTACTTC. Translating it yields CASSPHEASGRSYEQYF.

The V call is TRBV25-1, the J call TRBJ1-4, with a weak D call TRBD1 (5 bases). Trimming pared 4 bases from V and 7 bases from J, leaving 13 bases between. The V gene's germline CDR1 is MGHDK and CDR2 SYGVNS. The CDR3 runs 14 residues. For the CDR3, the DNA is TGTGCCAGCAGTGGATCTTCCGGGGGTGAAAAACTGTTTTTT. Encoded protein: CASSGSSGGEKLFF.

This chain connects TRBV7-9 to TRBJ2-2, with 7 positions matching TRBD2. The CDR3 contains 14 residues. After removal of 6 bases from V and 3 bases from J, the junction contained 4 bases not matched to a gene. The V gene's germline CDR1 is SEHNR and CDR2 FQNEAQ (reference sequence). The CDR3 bases are TGTGCCAGCAGGTTCGGGGGGTACACCGGGGAGCTGTTTTTT. Translated, it gives CASRFGGYTGELFF.

The gene calls are TRBV6-6 and TRBJ2-7, with TRBD2 matching 7 bases. V lost 2 bases, J lost 2 bases, and 6 bases stayed unmatched. CDR1 is MNHNY and CDR2 is SVGAGI in the germline V gene (reference sequence). The CDR3 spans 15 residues. CDR3 sequence reads: CASSYTGGGPYEQYF. DNA for the CDR3: TGTGCCAGCAGTTACACGGGAGGAGGGCCCTACGAGCAGTACTTC.

J is TRBJ1-1 and V is TRBV5-1; D is possibly TRBD1 (6 bases). Germline V CDR1 and CDR2: SGHRS, YFSETQ. This CDR3 is built from 16 residues. The V end was cut by 5 bases, the J end by 2 bases, with 19 bases between. This CDR3 reads CASSWALDRPNTEAFF. CDR3 DNA sequence: TGCGCCAGCAGTTGGGCCCTCGACAGGCCAAACACTGAAGCTTTCTTT.

The chain uses TRBV9 and TRBJ2-1; 8 positions agree with TRBD2. CDR3 length: 13 amino acids. J lost 5 bases, V lost 4 bases, and 2 bases had no gene match. Germline V gene data show CDR1 as SGDLS and CDR2 as YYNGEE. CDR3 in amino acids: CASSSGGDNEQFF. In DNA form, the CDR3 reads TGTGCCAGCAGCTCCGGGGGGGACAATGAGCAGTTCTTC.

The V gene is TRBV18, the J gene TRBJ1-2; no clear D. Germline V lookup: CDR1 KGHSH, CDR2 LQKENI. The CDR3 is 15 amino acids. V lost 4 bases and J 7 bases, leaving 19 bases between the germline ends. As DNA, the CDR3 is TGTGCCAGCTCACTCTCGGCCACCCCGGAGGGTGGCTACACCTTC. It is translated as CASSLSATPEGGYTF.

The rearrangement links TRBV7-7 to TRBJ2-1, with TRBD2 as a possible D gene (5 bases). Germline lookup yields CDR1 SSHAT and CDR2 FNYEAQ (reference sequence). This CDR3 has 15 amino acids. Trimming removed 2 bases from V and 0 bases from J, with 8 bases in between. DNA for the CDR3: TGTGCCAGCAGCTTAAGCGGAGTCTCCTACAATGAGCAGTTCTTC. Its protein is CASSLSGVSYNEQFF.

The chain has TRBV9 and TRBJ1-5; TRBD1 agrees at 7 bases. The V segment lost 2 bases and the J segment 6 bases; nucleotides outside the gene matches: 5. This CDR3 comprises 14 residues. Germline assignment: CDR1 SGDLS and CDR2 YYNGEE. The CDR3 DNA is TGTGCCAGCAGCGTCACAGGGGAAGGTCAGCCCCAGCATTTT. Its translation: CASSVTGEGQPQHF.

This clone was found once. The gene calls are TRBV6-5 and TRBJ1-4, with TRBD1 identical over 11 bases. Germline trimming cut 5 bases from V and 8 bases from J; bases unmatched to any gene: 7. The CDR3 consists of 15 residues. CDR1 is MNHEY, CDR2 SVGAGI, per germline. The CDR3 nucleotides read TGTGCCAGCAGTACCTCGGGACAGGGGGGCGAAAAACTGTTTTTT. This encodes CASSTSGQGGEKLFF.

V and J are TRBV11-2 and TRBJ2-2, with 8 bases lining up with TRBD1. The CDR3 has 15 residues. Germline assignment: CDR1 SGHAT and CDR2 FQNNGV. The ends lost 5 bases at V and 3 bases at J; junction bases unmatched: 5. CDR3 residues: CASSPQGADTGELFF. The CDR3 DNA follows: TGTGCCAGCAGCCCCCAGGGGGCGGACACCGGGGAGCTGTTTTTT.

In nucleotides, the CDR3 is TGTGCCAGCAACCCTCGGACAGGGGGGGACACTGAAGCTTTCTTT. This gives the protein CASNPRTGGDTEAFF. The gene calls are TRBV27 and TRBJ1-1; 10 nucleotides line up with TRBD1. CDR3 length: 15 amino acids. V trimming: 7 bases; J trimming: 3 bases; junction bases outside the gene matches: 8. Germline loops: CDR1 MNHEY, CDR2 SMNVEV (reference sequence).

This clone was seen a few times. The chain links TRBV13 to TRBJ2-7; no clear D. The germline V gene has CDR1 PRHDT and CDR2 FYEKMQ (reference sequence). Trimming took 2 bases from V and 6 from J, leaving 11 bases between them. The length of the CDR3 is 13 residues. The CDR3 nucleotides are TGTGCCAGCAGCTTACGAGTCTCCCGCGAGCAGTACTTC. As protein: CASSLRVSREQYF.

V is TRBV7-2 and J is TRBJ2-3; 9 bases are a match to TRBD2. The CDR3 has 16 amino acids. Trimming took 3 bases from V and 3 from J; bases not matched to a gene: 7. Looked up from germline, CDR1 is SGHTA and CDR2 is FQGNSA. In DNA form, the CDR3 reads TGTGCCAGCAGCTTCCGCCCTAGCGGGGCGACAGATACGCAGTATTTT. It encodes CASSFRPSGATDTQYF.

The chain is built from TRBV11-2 and TRBJ1-1; tentatively, D is TRBD1 (6 bases). The CDR3 totals 16 residues. The ends were cut back, 6 bases at V and 0 bases at J, with 17 bases in the middle. Germline-derived CDR1 and CDR2 are SGHAT and FQNNGV. The CDR3 sequence is CASRRGGGYVNTEAFF. As DNA, the CDR3 is TGTGCCAGCAGGAGAGGGGGGGGGTACGTGAACACTGAAGCTTTCTTT.

The chain links TRBV5-1 to TRBJ2-5, with TRBD2 identical over 9 bases. The CDR3 has 14 residues. Germline CDR1 and CDR2: SGHRS and YFSETQ. The V segment lost 6 bases and the J segment 5 bases; nucleotides outside the gene matches: 8. CDR3 in DNA: TGCGCCAGCATGTCAGCGGGAGGCTTGGAGACCCAGTACTTC. Its translation: CASMSAGGLETQYF.

V usage is TRBV5-1 and J usage is TRBJ2-5; TRBD1 matches at 7 bases. The CDR3 covers 13 residues. After removal of 5 bases from V and 1 base from J, the junction contained 2 bases not matched to a gene. From germline, CDR1 is SGHRS and CDR2 YFSETQ. For the CDR3, the DNA is TGCGCCAGCAGGGGGACAGCCCAAGAGACCCAGTACTTC. Protein sequence: CASRGTAQETQYF.

The chain joins TRBV30 to TRBJ2-1, with 7 nucleotides matching TRBD2. The J segment lost 3 bases and the V segment lost 0 bases, leaving 17 bases of the junction unmatched. Per the germline V gene, CDR1 is GTSNPN and CDR2 is SVGIG (reference sequence). The CDR3 extends over 19 amino acids. CDR3 residues: CAWSVRGGGRGVYYNEQFF. DNA of the CDR3: TGTGCCTGGAGTGTACGGGGAGGCGGGAGAGGCGTCTACTACAATGAGCAGTTCTTC.